This TCR beta chain derives from a study of CD8+ T cells in alopecia areata. V lost 0 bases and J lost 5, with 5 bases in between. The CDR3 totals 12 residues. CDR1 and CDR2 (germline): SGHRS, YFSETQ. Study-level findings and limits: Higher clonality was seen in lesional scalp than in normal scalp, especially in alopecia totalis/universalis.

Worth noting for this clone: What it binds is unknown.

In each case, RNA was isolated and then reverse transcribed into cDNA as the sequencing template. TCRdb keeps only in-frame clones here, not all; method: immunoSEQ multiplex PCR. Among around 100,000 clones listed, less than 70% were seen once. Sequencing input: CD4+ T cells sorted from blood. This chain links TRBV5-1 with TRBJ2-5; D ambiguous. The receptor was isolated from a human donor in good health. The CDR3, as DNA: TGCGCCAGCAGCTTGGGGACGGAGACCCAGTACTTC. It yields the protein CASSLGTETQYF.